In this sample, the clone carrying this T cell receptor beta chain turned up many times. Its antigen is not known. This sample is drawn from a study of breast tumors, draining lymph nodes, adjacent tissues. Using its own MiXCR run on the multiplex PCR reads, TCRdb lists one record per CDR3 protein. The sample shows about 200,000 distinct CDR3 sequences, approximately 31% of them seen only once. V lost 4 bases, J lost 7 bases, and 9 bases lay in between. The CDR3 is 13 residues long. The germline V gene encodes CDR1 SGHRS and CDR2 YFSETQ. Study-wide results and caveats: Findings are consistent with lymph node origin and intratumoral expansion of most tumor T cells. Luminal-like breast cancer showed significantly greater tumor-nontumor repertoire similarity than basal-like breast cancer did. Tumors had less TCR diversity than lymph nodes, more than nontumor tissue.

Breast cancer patients provided tissue from their axillary draining lymph nodes. This sequence was found in a female donor with breast cancer. Some clones in this sample may be carry-over from other donors' samples. The sample taken for sequencing was axillary lymph node tissue. The chain employs TRBV5-1 and TRBJ1-6; D gene uncertain. This CDR3 reads CASSRAGNSPLHF. As DNA, the CDR3 is TGCGCCAGCAGCAGGGCAGGAAATTCACCCCTCCACTTT.